This T cell receptor beta chain was obtained from a study of read filtering for tumor transcriptome and immune sequencing. The library was built from roughly 400 ng RNA with molecular barcoded adaptors for alpha/delta and beta/gamma chains. TCRdb reanalysed the reads using MiXCR and keeps one entry per CDR3 protein. The table includes under 60,000 distinct CDR3 sequences, roughly 19% detected once. CDR3 length: 14 residues. Germline loops: CDR1 SEHNR, CDR2 FQNEAQ (reference sequence). Of note for this clonotype: A read error may be the cause here, since a much bigger clone is one base away.

Bone marrow was sampled from every patient at the time of active disease. V is TRBV7-9 and J is TRBJ2-1; 9 bases match TRBD1. The clonotype comes from a donor at least 40 years old with multiple myeloma. What was sequenced was a population of CD138-negative cells sorted from bone marrow. The CDR3 loop reads CATLGGQGYSEQFF. Here the CDR3 DNA reads TGTGCCACTCTAGGGGGACAGGGCTACAGTGAGCAGTTCTTC.